This T cell receptor beta chain came from a study of shared clonotypes between healthy human individuals. Naive CD8 cells comprised CD45RO-negative, CCR7-positively selected cells, excluding terminally differentiated effector memory CD45RA+ cells. As for this clone: Its antigen is not identified.

The data were produced by immunoSEQ multiplex PCR, yet TCRdb's version contains in-frame clones alone and is incomplete. The data hold about 2.1 million clones, with about 93% observed a single time. Notes on the study in general: Across a few donors, naive CD4 shared 5% to 5.5%, naive CD8 around 3.8%, memory CD4 roughly 2.3%, memory CD8 0.4%. Some clonotypes were shared by all four sorted-subset donors, while others were not shared. The non-shared ones had lower generation probabilities than the shared ones.

This clonotype originated in a man between 18 and 29 years old in good health. Some clones in this sample may be carry-over from other donors' samples. The sequenced sample consisted of naive CD8+ T cells from PBMCs.

The CDR3 DNA is TGTGCCAGCAGCTCCAGCAGGGGCCAGGGGCGCCCGAATGAAAAACTGTTTTTT. Encoded protein: CASSSSRGQGRPNEKLFF. The gene calls are TRBV7-9 and TRBJ1-4; tentatively, D is TRBD1 (6 bases). Germline loops: CDR1 SEHNR, CDR2 FQNEAQ (reference sequence). This CDR3 is 18 amino acids long. Trimming took off 4 bases at V and 5 bases at J, with 23 bases between the two ends.